One TCR beta chain is described in this entry. The sample is drawn from a study of blood T cell repertoires in COVID-19. Study-wide background: Researchers got acute and convalescent COVID-19 samples from the United States, Italy and Spain. Sources were T cells, B-cell-depleted T cells, or PBMCs; the material itself was cDNA or gDNA.

Per germline, CDR1 SGHRS and CDR2 YFSETQ. V was shortened by 7 bases and J by 0 bases, with 11 bases between the two germline ends. The CDR3 has 14 amino acids. In the original workflow: Reference gene primer amplification in the assay estimated nucleated cell counts. Data came from immunoSEQ multiplex PCR; TCRdb stores just in-frame clones and leaves some out. V, J and clone size derive from that table, while D and trimming were established from the DNA sequence. The sample lists 300,000 or so clones; 75% to 90% were seen once. The gene calls are TRBV5-1 and TRBJ1-3; D is possibly TRBD1 (6 bases). Sequences were obtained from peripheral blood. This TCR was recovered from a woman aged 35 to 49 who had recovered from COVID-19. The CDR3 DNA reads TGCGCCAGCCAGGACAGAAGCTCTGGAAACACCATATATTTT. Encoded protein: CASQDRSSGNTIYF.